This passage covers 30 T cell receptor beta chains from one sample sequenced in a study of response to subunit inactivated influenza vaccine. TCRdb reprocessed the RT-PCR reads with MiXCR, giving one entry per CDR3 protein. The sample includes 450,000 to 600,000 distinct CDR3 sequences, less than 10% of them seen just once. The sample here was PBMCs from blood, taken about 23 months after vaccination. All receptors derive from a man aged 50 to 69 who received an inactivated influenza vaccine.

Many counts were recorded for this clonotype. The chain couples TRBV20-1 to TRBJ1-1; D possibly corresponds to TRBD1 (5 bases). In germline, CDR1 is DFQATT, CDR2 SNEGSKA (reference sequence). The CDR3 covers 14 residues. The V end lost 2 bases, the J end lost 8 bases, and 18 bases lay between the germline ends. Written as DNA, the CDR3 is TGCAGTGCTAGATCCCCTTTGGGCCGGGGGGAAGCTTTCTTT. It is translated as CSARSPLGRGEAFF.

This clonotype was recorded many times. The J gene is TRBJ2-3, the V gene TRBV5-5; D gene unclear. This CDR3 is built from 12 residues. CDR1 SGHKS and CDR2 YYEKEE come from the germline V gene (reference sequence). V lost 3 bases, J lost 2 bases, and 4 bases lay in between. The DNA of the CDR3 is TGTGCCAGCAGCTGGAACACAGATACGCAGTATTTT. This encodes CASSWNTDTQYF.

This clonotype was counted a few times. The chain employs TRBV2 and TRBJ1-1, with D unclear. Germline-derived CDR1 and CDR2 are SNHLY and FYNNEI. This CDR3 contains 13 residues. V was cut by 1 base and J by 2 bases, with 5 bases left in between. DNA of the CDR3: TGTGCCAGCAGTGAAGAGCAAAACACTGAAGCTTTCTTT. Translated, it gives CASSEEQNTEAFF. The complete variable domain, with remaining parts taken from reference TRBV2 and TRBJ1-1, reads EPEVTQTPSHQVTQMGQEVILRCVPISNHLYFYWYRQILGQKVEFLVSFYNNEISEKSEIFDDQFSVERPDGSNFTLKIRSTKLEDSAMYFCASSEEQNTEAFFGQGTRLTVV.

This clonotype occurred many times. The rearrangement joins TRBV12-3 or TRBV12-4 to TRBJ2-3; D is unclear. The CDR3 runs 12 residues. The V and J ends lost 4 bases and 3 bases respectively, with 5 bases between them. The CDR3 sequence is CASSSVTDTQYF. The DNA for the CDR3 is TGTGCCAGCAGTTCTGTAACAGATACGCAGTATTTT.

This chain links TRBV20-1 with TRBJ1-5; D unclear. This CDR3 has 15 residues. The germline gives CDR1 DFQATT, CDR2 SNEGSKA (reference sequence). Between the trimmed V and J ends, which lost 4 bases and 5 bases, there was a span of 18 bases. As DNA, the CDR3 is TGCAGTGCTATCCATCAGTCGGATCTAGATCAGCCCCAGCATTTT. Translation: CSAIHQSDLDQPQHF.

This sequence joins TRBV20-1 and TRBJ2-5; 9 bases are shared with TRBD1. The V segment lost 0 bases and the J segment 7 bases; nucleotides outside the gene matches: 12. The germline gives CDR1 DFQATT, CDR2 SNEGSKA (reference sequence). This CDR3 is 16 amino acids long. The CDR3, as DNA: TGCAGTGCTAGAGATCGGACAGGGGTTCGTTTGGGGACCCAGTACTTC. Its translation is CSARDRTGVRLGTQYF.

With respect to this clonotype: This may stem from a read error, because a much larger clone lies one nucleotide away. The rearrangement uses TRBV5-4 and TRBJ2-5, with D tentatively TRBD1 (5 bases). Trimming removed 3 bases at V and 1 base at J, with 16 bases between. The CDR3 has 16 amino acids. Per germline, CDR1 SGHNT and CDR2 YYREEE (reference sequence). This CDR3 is CASSSFSQDIQETQYF. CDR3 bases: TGTGCCAGCAGCTCCTTCAGTCAGGACATCCAAGAGACCCAGTACTTC.

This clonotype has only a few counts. The CDR3 sequence: CSAIQLGQPQHF. As DNA, the CDR3 is TGCAGTGCTATTCAACTGGGGCAGCCCCAGCATTTT. The rearrangement joins TRBV20-1 to TRBJ1-5; D is unresolved. CDR1 is DFQATT, CDR2 SNEGSKA, per germline (reference sequence). Trimming removed 4 bases at V and 7 bases at J, with 11 bases between. CDR3 size: 12 residues.

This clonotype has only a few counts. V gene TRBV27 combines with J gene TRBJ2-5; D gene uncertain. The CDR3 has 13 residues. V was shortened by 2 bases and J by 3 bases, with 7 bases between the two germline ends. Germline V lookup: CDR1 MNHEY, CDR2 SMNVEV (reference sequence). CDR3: CASSLENEETQYF. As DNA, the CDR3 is TGTGCCAGCAGTTTAGAAAATGAAGAGACCCAGTACTTC.

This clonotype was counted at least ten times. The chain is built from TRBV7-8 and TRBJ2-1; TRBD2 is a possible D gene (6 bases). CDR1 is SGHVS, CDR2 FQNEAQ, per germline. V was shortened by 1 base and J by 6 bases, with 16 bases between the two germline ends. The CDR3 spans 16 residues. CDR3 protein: CASSLGPEGSTNEQFF. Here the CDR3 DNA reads TGTGCCAGCAGCTTAGGGCCGGAGGGCTCAACCAATGAGCAGTTCTTC.

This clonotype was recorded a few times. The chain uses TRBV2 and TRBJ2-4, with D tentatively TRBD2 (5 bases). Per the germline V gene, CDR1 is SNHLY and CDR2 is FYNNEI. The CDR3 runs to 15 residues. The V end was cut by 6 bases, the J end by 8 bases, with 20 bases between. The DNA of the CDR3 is TGTGCCAGCAGAGCAACCCCTGACGGGGTAGACATTCAGTACTTC. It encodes CASRATPDGVDIQYF.

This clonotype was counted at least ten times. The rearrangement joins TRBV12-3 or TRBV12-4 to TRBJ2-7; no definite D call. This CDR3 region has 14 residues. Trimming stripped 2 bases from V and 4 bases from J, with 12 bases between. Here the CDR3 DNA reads TGTGCCAGCAGTTTACAACTATCCTTTTACGAGCAGTACTTC. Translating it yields CASSLQLSFYEQYF.

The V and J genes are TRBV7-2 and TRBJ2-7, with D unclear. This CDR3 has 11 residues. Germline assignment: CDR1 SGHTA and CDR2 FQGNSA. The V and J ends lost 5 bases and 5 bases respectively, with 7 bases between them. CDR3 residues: CASSTDHEQYF. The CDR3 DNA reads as TGTGCCAGCAGCACAGACCACGAGCAGTACTTC.

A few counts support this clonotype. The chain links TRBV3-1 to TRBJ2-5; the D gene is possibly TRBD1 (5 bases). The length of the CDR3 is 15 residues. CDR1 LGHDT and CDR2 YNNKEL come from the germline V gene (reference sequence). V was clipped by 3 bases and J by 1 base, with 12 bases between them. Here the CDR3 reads CASSHRQFSQETQYF. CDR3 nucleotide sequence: TGTGCCAGCAGCCACAGACAGTTCTCCCAAGAGACCCAGTACTTC.

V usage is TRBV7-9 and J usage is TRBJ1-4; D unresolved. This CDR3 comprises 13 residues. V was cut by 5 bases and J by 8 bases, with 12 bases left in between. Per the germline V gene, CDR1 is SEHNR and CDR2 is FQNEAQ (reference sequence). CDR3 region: CASSPPSQEKLFF. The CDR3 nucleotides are TGTGCCAGCAGCCCCCCGAGTCAGGAAAAACTGTTTTTT.

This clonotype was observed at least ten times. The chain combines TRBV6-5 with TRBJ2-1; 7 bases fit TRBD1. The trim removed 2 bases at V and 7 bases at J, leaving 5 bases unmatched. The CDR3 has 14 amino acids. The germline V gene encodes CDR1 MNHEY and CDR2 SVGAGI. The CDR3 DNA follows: TGTGCCAGCAGTTACCAGACAGGGAGTAATGAGCAGTTCTTC. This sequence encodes CASSYQTGSNEQFF.

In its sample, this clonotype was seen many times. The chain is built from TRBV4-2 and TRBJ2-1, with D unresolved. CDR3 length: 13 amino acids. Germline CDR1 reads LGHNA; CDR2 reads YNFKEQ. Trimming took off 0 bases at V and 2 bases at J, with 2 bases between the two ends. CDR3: CASSQDPYNEQFF. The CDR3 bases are TGTGCCAGCAGCCAAGATCCCTACAATGAGCAGTTCTTC.

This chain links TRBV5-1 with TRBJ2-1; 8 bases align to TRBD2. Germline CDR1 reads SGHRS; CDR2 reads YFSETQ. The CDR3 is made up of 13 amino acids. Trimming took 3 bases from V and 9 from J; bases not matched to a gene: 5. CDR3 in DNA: TGCGCCAGCAGCTGGGGACTAGAGCGTGAGCAGTTCTTC. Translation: CASSWGLEREQFF.

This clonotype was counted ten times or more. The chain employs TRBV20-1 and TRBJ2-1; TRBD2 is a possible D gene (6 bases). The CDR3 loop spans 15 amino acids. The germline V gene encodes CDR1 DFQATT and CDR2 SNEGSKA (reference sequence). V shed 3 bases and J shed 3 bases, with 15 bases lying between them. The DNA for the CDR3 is TGCAGTGCTAGTAGGCCCCGGGGGTTCTACAATGAGCAGTTCTTC. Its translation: CSASRPRGFYNEQFF.

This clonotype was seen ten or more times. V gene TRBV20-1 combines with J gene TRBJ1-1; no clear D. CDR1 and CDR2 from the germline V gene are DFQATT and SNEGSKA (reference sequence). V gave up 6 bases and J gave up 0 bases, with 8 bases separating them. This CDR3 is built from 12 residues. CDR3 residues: CSAGRLNTEAFF. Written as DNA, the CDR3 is TGCAGTGCCGGACGGCTGAACACTGAAGCTTTCTTT.

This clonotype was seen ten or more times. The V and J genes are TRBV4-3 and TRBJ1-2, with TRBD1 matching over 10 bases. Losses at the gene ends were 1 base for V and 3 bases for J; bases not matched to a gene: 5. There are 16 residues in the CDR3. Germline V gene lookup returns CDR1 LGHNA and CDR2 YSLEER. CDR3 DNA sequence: TGCGCCAGCAGCCAAGTGGGACAGGGGATCTACTATGGCTACACCTTC. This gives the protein CASSQVGQGIYYGYTF.

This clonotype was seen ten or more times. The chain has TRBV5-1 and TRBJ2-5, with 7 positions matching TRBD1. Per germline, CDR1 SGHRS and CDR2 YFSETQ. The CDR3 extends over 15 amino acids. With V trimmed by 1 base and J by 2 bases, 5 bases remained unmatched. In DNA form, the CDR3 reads TGCGCCAGCAGCTTGTCCGGGACAGCACAAGAGACCCAGTACTTC. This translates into CASSLSGTAQETQYF.

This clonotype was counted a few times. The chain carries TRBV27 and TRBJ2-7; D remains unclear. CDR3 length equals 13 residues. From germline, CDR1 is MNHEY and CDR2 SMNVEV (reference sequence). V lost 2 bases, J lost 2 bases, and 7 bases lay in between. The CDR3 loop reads CASSLNPPYEQYF. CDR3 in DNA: TGTGCCAGCAGTTTAAATCCCCCCTACGAGCAGTACTTC.

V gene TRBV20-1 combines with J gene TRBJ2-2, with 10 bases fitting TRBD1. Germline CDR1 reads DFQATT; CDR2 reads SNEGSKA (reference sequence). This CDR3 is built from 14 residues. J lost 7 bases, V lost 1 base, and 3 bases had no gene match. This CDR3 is CSARGQGAFGELFF. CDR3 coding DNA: TGCAGTGCTAGAGGACAGGGGGCGTTCGGGGAGCTGTTTTTT.

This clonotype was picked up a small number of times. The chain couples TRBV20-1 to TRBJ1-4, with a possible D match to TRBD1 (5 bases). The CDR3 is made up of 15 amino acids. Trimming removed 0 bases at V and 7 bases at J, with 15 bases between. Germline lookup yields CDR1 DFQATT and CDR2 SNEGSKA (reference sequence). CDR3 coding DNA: TGCAGTGCTAGAGATCGTCGGGGGAGTGCTGAAAAACTGTTTTTT. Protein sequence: CSARDRRGSAEKLFF.

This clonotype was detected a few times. The CDR3 DNA sequence: TGTGCCAGCACCGATCAGGGGTCGCAAGAGACCCAGTACTTC. Amino acid sequence: CASTDQGSQETQYF. The chain couples TRBV12-3 or TRBV12-4 to TRBJ2-5, with a tentative D call TRBD1 (6 bases). The germline V and J ends were trimmed by 7 bases and 2 bases, with 14 bases remaining between them. The CDR3 totals 14 residues.

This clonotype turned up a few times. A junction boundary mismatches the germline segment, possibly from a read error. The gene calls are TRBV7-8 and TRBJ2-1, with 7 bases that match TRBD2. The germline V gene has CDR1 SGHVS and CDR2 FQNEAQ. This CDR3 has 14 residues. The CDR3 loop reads CASSIQTRARELFF. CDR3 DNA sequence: TGTGCCAGCAGCATACAAACGCGGGCGCGGGAGCTGTTTTTC.

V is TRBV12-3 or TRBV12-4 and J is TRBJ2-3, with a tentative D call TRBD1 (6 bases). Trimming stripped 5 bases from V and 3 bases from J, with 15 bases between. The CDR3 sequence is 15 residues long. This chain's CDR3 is CASSRLGQGTDTQYF. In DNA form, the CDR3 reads TGTGCCAGCAGTCGCCTGGGACAAGGGACAGATACGCAGTATTTT.

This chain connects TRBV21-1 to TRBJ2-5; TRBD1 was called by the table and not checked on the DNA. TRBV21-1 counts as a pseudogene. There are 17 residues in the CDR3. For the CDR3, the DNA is TGTGCCAGCTTACTTATCCATGGACAGGGGGCGCGAGAGACCCAGTACTTC. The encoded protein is CASLLIHGQGARETQYF.

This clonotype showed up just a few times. The CDR3 nucleotides read TGTGCCAGCAGTAGTCCGGGACAGAACTACGAGCAGTACTTC. It translates to CASSSPGQNYEQYF. The rearrangement links TRBV6-1 to TRBJ2-7; 7 nucleotides line up with TRBD1. V gave up 5 bases and J gave up 3 bases; unmatched junction bases: 7. From germline, CDR1 is MNHNS and CDR2 SASEGT. This CDR3 contains 14 residues.